Detailed here is one T cell receptor (beta chain). The specificity of this receptor is unknown. Base qualities are missing; no much larger clone stands one base away. Collaborating institutions collected whole blood in K2EDTA tubes following their own protocols. For TCRbeta analysis, collaborators shipped samples as frozen whole blood, isolated PBMCs, or DNA extracted from either of those sample types. TCRbeta CDR3 regions were amplified from genomic DNA using the immunoSEQ Assay, a bias-controlled multiplex PCR. The paper's processing steps were these. The number of nucleated cells in each sample was estimated by amplification of reference gene primers within the assay. Sequence reads were collapsed and filtered to measure the absolute abundance of every unique TCRbeta CDR3 rearrangement. Productive Simpson clonality was computed per sample as the square root of Simpson's diversity index over productive rearrangements. As stored in TCRdb, this immuneACCESS dataset retains in-frame rearrangements with V and J assigned. A fraction of the clones does not appear; measured against another copy, unresolved V genes explain less than half of the discrepancy, and the remainder lacks a known reason. V, J and clone size are those of that table, while D and trimming were read from the DNA. Counted in this sample were around 99,000 clones; under 95% of them appeared once. The ten largest clones take up less than 1.5% of the sample.

The entry originates in a study of blood T cell repertoires in COVID-19 (dated by TCRdb to the early 2020s). About the full investigation: Collaborator samples came from the United States, Italy and Spain and covered acute and convalescent phases of COVID-19. The material from the prospective study consisted of cDNA or gDNA derived from T cells, B-cell-depleted T cells, or PBMCs. Deeply sampled blood TCRbeta repertoires from subjects exposed to, actively infected with, or recovered from COVID-19 were included in the dataset. The repertoires were made available in a free public database intended to serve as a resource for research on the immune response to SARS-CoV-2. Samples came from the ongoing ImmuneRACE study (first 160 participants) plus 1,254 subjects from 6 global collaborators. Sample metadata almost always included a de-identified subject ID, COVID-19 status, age in years and sex. Where HLA class I and class II types were available, the types were taken from metadata supplied by the sample provider, not from assay-based typing. Here is what the overall study found, with its caveats: The amount of clinical and demographic metadata varied by source and participant and was provided uncurated.

The CDR3 measures 13 amino acids from cysteine to phenylalanine. The sequence is cut down to CDR3 DNA, 39 bases in frame from base 1. Per the germline V gene (reference sequence), LNHDA is the CDR1 and SQIVND is the CDR2. Trimming takes 5 bases from V and 2 bases from J, and the germline ends sit 9 bases apart. The rearranged segments are TRBV19 and TRBJ1-1; a confident D gene designation cannot be given. This receptor was obtained from a woman between 25 and 40 years old with acute or convalescent COVID-19. The sequenced sample was peripheral blood. The CDR3 region has the sequence CASSWTINTEAFF. The bases read TGTGCCAGTAGTTGGACTATAAACACTGAAGCTTTCTTT.